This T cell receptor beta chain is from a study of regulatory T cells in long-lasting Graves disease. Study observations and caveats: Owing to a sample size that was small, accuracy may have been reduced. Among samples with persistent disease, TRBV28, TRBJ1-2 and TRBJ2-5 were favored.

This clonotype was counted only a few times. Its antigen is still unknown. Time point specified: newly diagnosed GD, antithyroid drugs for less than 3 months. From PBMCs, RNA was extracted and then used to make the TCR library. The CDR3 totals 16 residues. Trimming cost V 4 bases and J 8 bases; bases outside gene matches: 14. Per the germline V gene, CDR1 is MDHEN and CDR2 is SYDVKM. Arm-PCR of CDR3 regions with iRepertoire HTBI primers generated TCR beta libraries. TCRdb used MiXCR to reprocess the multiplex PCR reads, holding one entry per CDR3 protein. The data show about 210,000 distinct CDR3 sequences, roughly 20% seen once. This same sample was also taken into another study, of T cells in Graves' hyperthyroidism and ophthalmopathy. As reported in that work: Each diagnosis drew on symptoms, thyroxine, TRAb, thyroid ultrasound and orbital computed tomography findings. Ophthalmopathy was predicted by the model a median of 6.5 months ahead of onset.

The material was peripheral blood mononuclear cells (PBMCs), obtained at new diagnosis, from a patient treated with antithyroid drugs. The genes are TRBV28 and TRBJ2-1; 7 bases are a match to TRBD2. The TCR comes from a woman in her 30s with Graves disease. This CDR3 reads CASSSLGLVLRDEQFF. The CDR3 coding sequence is TGTGCCAGCAGTTCCCTAGGACTAGTTCTCCGGGATGAGCAGTTCTTC.